The present T cell receptor beta chain was sequenced within a study of blood T cell repertoires in COVID-19. About the research overall: PBMCs, B-cell-depleted T cells, or T cells were the source of the cDNA or gDNA that made up the material.

In the study's own analysis: It was from reference gene primer amplification that nucleated cell counts were estimated. Profiling relied on immunoSEQ multiplex PCR, and the TCRdb table lists in-frame clones only, not all of them. The DNA was the basis for D and trimming; V, J and clone size are from that table. The top ten hold around 8% of the sample, which has under 200,000 clones, over 80% seen once. Enrolled during active infection, Seattle patients were then followed longitudinally. CDR3 length: 15 amino acids. V lost 6 bases and J 4 bases, leaving 15 bases between the germline ends. Germline V gene lookup returns CDR1 SGHTA and CDR2 FQGNSA.

This rearrangement joins TRBV7-2 to TRBJ2-2; D is undetermined. This TCR was sampled from a woman of 80 years or more with COVID-19, enrolled during active disease. The specimen sequenced was peripheral blood. DNA for the CDR3: TGTGCCAGCAGGGCTCCACCTTTATCCACCGGGGAGCTGTTTTTT. Amino acid sequence: CASRAPPLSTGELFF.